This T cell receptor beta chain emerged from a study of blood T cell repertoires in COVID-19. About the research overall: Samples representing acute and convalescent COVID-19 were sourced from the United States, Italy and Spain. Sources were T cells, B-cell-depleted T cells, or PBMCs; the material itself was cDNA or gDNA.

Original handling: Cell counts per sample came from amplifying reference gene primers. This table comes from immunoSEQ multiplex PCR, and its TCRdb copy is limited to in-frame clones, with some not included. V, J and clone size were drawn from that table, and D and trimming were deduced from the DNA. Here the sample spans fewer than 400,000 clones, less than 85% being singletons. Source material: peripheral blood. This TCR derives from a woman under 30 with acute or convalescent COVID-19.

CDR3 sequence: CASSEGQGVGELFF. CDR3 bases: TGTGCCAGCAGTGAGGGACAGGGGGTCGGGGAGCTGTTTTTT. The chain combines TRBV2 with TRBJ2-2; 11 nucleotides match TRBD1. Germline V gene lookup returns CDR1 SNHLY and CDR2 FYNNEI. This CDR3 has 14 amino acids. V dropped 3 bases and J dropped 7; count of bases not matched to a gene: 1.